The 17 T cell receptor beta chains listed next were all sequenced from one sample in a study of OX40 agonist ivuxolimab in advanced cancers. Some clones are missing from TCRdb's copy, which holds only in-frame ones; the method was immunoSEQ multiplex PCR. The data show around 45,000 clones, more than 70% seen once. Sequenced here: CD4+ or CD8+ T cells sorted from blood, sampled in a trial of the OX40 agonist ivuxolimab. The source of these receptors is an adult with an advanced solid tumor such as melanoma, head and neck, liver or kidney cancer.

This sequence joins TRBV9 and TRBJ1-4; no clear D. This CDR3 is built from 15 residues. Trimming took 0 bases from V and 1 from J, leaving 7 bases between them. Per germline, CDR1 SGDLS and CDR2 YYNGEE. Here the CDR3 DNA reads TGTGCCAGCAGCGTAGCGGGCAGAACTAATGAAAAACTGTTTTTT. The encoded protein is CASSVAGRTNEKLFF.

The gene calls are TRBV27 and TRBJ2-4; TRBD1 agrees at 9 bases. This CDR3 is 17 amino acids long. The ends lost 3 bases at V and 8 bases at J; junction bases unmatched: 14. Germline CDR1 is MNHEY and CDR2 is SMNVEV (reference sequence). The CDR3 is CASSLGPEGTGLDIQYF. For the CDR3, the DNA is TGTGCCAGCAGTTTGGGGCCCGAAGGGACAGGGTTGGACATTCAGTACTTC.

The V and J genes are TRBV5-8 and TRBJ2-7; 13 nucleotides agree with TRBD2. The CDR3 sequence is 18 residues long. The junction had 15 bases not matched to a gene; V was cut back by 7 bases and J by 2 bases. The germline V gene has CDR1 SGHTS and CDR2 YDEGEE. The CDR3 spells CASFKGTSGTWRAYEQYF. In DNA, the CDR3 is TGTGCCAGCTTCAAAGGGACTAGCGGGACCTGGCGGGCCTACGAGCAGTACTTC.

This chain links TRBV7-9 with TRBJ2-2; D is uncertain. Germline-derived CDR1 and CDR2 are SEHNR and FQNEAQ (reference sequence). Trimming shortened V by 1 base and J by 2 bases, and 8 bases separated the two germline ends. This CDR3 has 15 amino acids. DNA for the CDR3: TGTGCCAGCAGCTTAGGGCGGCTAAACACCGGGGAGCTGTTTTTT. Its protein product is CASSLGRLNTGELFF.

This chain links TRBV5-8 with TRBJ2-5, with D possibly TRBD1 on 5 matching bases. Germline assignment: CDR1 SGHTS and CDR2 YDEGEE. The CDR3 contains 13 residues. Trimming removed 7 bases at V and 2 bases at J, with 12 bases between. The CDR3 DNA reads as TGTGCCAGCGGCCGACAGATTCAAGAGACCCAGTACTTC. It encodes CASGRQIQETQYF.

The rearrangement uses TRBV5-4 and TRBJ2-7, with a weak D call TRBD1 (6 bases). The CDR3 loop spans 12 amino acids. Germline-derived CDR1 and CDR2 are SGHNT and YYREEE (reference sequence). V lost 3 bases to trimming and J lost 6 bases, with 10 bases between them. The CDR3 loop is CASSYRVGEQYF. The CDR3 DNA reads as TGTGCCAGCAGCTACAGGGTAGGCGAGCAGTACTTC.

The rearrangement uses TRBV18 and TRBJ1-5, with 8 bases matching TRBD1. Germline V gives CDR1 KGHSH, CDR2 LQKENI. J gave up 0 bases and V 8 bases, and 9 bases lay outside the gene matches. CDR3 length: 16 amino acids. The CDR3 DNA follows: TGTGCCAGCCAGGACAGGGATAGGGGTAGCAATCAGCCCCAGCATTTT. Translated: CASQDRDRGSNQPQHF.

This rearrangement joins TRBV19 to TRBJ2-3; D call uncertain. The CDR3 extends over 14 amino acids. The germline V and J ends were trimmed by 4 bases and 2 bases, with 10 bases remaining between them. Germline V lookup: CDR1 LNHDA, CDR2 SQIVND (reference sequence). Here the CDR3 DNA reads TGTGCCAGTAGTACTCCCTTTACCACAGATACGCAGTATTTT. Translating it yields CASSTPFTTDTQYF.

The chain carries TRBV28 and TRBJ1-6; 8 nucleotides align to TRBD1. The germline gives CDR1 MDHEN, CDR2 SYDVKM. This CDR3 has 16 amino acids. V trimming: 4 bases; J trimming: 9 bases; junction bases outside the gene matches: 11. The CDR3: CASSSYGQGRGSPLHF. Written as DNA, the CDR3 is TGTGCCAGCAGTTCCTACGGACAGGGACGGGGTTCACCCCTCCACTTT.

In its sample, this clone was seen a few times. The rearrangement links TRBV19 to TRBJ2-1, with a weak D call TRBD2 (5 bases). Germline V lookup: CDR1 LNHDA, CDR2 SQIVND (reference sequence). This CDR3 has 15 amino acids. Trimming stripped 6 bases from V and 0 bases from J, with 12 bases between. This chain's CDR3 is CASSPSLSSYNEQFF. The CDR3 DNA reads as TGTGCCAGTAGCCCTAGCCTCAGCTCCTACAATGAGCAGTTCTTC.

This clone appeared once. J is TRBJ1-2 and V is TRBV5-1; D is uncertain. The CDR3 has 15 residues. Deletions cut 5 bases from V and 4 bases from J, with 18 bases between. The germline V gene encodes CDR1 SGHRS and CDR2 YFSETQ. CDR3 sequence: CASRELPRRLYGYTF. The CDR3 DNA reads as TGCGCCAGCAGGGAACTGCCCAGGAGGCTCTATGGCTACACCTTC.

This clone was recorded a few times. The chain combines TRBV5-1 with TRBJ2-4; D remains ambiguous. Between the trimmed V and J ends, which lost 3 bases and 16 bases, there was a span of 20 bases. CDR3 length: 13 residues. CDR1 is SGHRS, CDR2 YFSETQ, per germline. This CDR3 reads CASSSTVVGMPYF. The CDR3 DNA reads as TGCGCCAGCAGCTCCACGGTCGTAGGGATGCCTTACTTC.

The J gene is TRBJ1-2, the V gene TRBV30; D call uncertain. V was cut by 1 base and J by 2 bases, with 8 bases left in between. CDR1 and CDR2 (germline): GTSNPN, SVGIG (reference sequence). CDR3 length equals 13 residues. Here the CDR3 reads CAWSATGNYGYTF. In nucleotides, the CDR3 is TGTGCCTGGAGTGCGACTGGAAACTATGGCTACACCTTC.

CDR3 region: CASSPPGSKPYEQYF. As DNA, the CDR3 is TGTGCCAGCTCACCACCGGGCTCGAAGCCCTACGAGCAGTACTTC. The V gene is TRBV18, the J gene TRBJ2-7; no definite D call. Germline V gene data show CDR1 as KGHSH and CDR2 as LQKENI. V was clipped by 0 bases and J by 2 bases, with 11 bases between them. The CDR3 contains 15 residues.

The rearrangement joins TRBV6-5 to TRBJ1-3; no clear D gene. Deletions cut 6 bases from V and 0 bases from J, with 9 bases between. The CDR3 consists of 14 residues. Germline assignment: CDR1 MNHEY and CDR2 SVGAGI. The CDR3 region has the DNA TGTGCCAGCAGCGCCCTGGCCTCTGGAAACACCATATATTTT. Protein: CASSALASGNTIYF.

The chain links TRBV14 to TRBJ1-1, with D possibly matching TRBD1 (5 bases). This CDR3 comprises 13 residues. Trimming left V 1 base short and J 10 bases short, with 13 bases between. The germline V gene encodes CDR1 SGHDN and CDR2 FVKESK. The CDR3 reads CASSQVQAPRAFF. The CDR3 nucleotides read TGTGCCAGCAGCCAAGTACAGGCCCCTAGAGCTTTCTTT.

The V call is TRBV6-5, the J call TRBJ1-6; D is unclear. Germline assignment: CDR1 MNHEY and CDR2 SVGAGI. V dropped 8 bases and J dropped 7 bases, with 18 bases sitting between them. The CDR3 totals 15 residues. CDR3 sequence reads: CASALQVSLNSPLHF. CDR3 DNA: TGTGCCAGCGCGCTCCAGGTCTCCTTGAATTCACCCCTCCACTTT.